One TCR beta chain is described in this entry. There is no known antigen for this receptor. No base qualities exist here, and no much larger clone lies one base off it. This specimen belongs to a study (dated by TCRdb to about 2015). A note on the overall study: Whether tumor-infiltrating Tregs in breast cancer are recruited from blood Tregs or converted in situ from other CD4+ T cell subsets was tested.

Here is what the overall study found, with its caveats: The greatest overlap of tumor-infiltrating Treg TCR alpha and beta sequences was with tumor naive CD4+ T cells, followed next by blood naive CD4+ T cells. Tumor memory CD4+ T cell TCR gene usage clustered with blood and lymph node memory CD4+ cells and lymph node naive CD4+ cells. The validation in the larger cohort was limited to a single TCR beta V-J rearrangement instead of whole repertoires.

Full-length TCR variable regions were amplified by 5' RACE PCR using constant-region reverse primers, and then by semi-nested PCR using Nested Universal Primer A. The ReliaPrep RNA Cell Miniprep System was used to extract total RNA, which was then reverse transcribed into 5'RACE-ready cDNA with the SMARTer RACE 5'/3' Kit. Full-length TCR alpha and beta libraries were barcoded with multiplex adaptors and sequenced on an Illumina MiSeq. In the original analysis: For each of nine subset-tissue groups, sequencing data from the five patients were pooled, and the groups were then compared using unsupervised clustering of TCR gene usage. The Morisita-Horn index, with shared sequences weighted by their contribution to each repertoire, was used to calculate repertoire similarity. The raw public data were reprocessed by TCRdb itself: fastp quality trimming at Q25, MiXCR clonotype calling, in-frame beta chains only. Rows are combined by CDR3 protein, so each entry shows the most common genes and DNA. The V and J calls come from TCRdb's annotation, not from the publication. The sample table shows 20,000 to 25,000 distinct CDR3 sequences, and less than 40% are seen once. The ten top clones hold 2% to 2.5% of the sample.

The Miltenyi Naive CD4+ T Cell Isolation kit was used to purify naive CD4+ T cells, and CD25 microbeads were used to remove Tregs. Tregs, naive and memory CD4+ T cells from tumor, blood and ipsilateral draining lymph nodes of roughly 5 breast cancer patients underwent full-length TCR alpha and beta sequencing. Tumor tissue and lymph nodes obtained from ipsilateral axillary dissection were perfused with PBS, minced and then digested with collagenase I and hyaluronidase. FACS confirmed that the sorted cell populations were more than 90% pure. CDR1 and CDR2, looked up from the germline V gene (reference sequence), are LNHNV and YYDKDF. For this chain, trimming is 2 bases at the V end and 11 bases at the J end, and the number of junction bases without a gene match is 16. The CDR3 covers 16 residues, taking in both the cysteine and the phenylalanine. Only CDR3 DNA remains: 48 bases, in frame from the first base.

This TCR came from a female donor with breast cancer. Recombination linked TRBV15 to TRBJ2-3; 7 nucleotides in the junction match TRBD2. Material for sequencing was tumor-infiltrating naive CD4+ T cells sorted from the breast tumor. The sample's cell subset or site, from its label and the paper: naive CD4+ T cells, CD4+CD45RA+CD25-. The CDR3 corresponds to CATSRLRGSSYNEQYF. At the DNA level, the sequence is TGTGCCACCAGCAGACTGCGCGGGAGCTCCTACAATGAGCAGTATTTT.